The 25 T cell receptor beta chains in this list originate from one sample, sequenced in a study of identical twins. TCRdb reprocessed the 5' RACE reads with MiXCR, giving one entry per CDR3 protein. The table includes some 100,000 distinct CDR3 sequences, 4.5% to 6.5% detected once. The specimen sequenced was memory T cells sorted from blood. The receptors were gathered from a woman aged 45-65 years in good health.

This chain uses TRBV20-1 with TRBJ1-3; D not certain. Deletions cut 0 bases from V and 6 bases from J, with 12 bases between. There are 14 residues in the CDR3. From germline, CDR1 is DFQATT and CDR2 SNEGSKA (reference sequence). The CDR3 region has the DNA TGCAGTGCTAGAGACAGGTTATCGCAAAACACCATATATTTT. It specifies CSARDRLSQNTIYF.

This clonotype was found many times. This chain links TRBV7-9 with TRBJ2-7; a possible D gene is TRBD2 (6 bases). CDR3 size: 16 residues. Germline CDR1 and CDR2: SEHNR and FQNEAQ (reference sequence). The V and J ends lost 4 bases and 4 bases respectively, with 20 bases between them. CDR3: CASSSTGGGARYEQYF. The CDR3 coding sequence is TGTGCCAGCAGCTCCACCGGAGGAGGGGCGCGTTACGAGCAGTACTTC.

This clonotype was recorded many times. The rearrangement joins TRBV10-3 to TRBJ1-4; TRBD1 is a possible D gene (6 bases). CDR3 size: 14 residues. Trimming removed 11 bases at V and 4 bases at J, with 17 bases between. CDR1 and CDR2 (germline): ENHRY, SYGVKD. The CDR3 loop reads CAPLGWTVNEKLFF. The CDR3 coding sequence is TGTGCCCCGCTAGGATGGACAGTTAATGAAAAACTGTTTTTT.

This clonotype came up many times. The chain couples TRBV7-9 to TRBJ2-1; 10 bases match TRBD2. The germline V gene has CDR1 SEHNR and CDR2 FQNEAQ (reference sequence). The ends lost 5 bases at V and 8 bases at J; junction bases unmatched: 12. This CDR3 is 16 amino acids long. Here the CDR3 reads CASSPSGRLMRDEQFF. CDR3 coding DNA: TGTGCCAGCAGCCCTAGCGGGAGATTGATGAGGGATGAGCAGTTCTTC.

This clonotype was counted many times. The rearrangement uses TRBV7-2 and TRBJ2-3; no reliable D call. The V gene's germline CDR1 is SGHTA and CDR2 FQGNSA. The CDR3 has 15 residues. Trimming removed 5 bases at V and 5 bases at J, with 17 bases between. CDR3 DNA sequence: TGTGCCAGCAGCCCCAACCGCTTTTTAGTAGATACGCAGTATTTT. Its translation: CASSPNRFLVDTQYF.

This clonotype appeared a few times. The rearrangement uses TRBV27 and TRBJ2-2; D is ambiguous. The CDR3 length is 14 residues. V dropped 7 bases and J dropped 4 bases, with 13 bases sitting between them. The germline gives CDR1 MNHEY, CDR2 SMNVEV (reference sequence). The CDR3 DNA reads TGTGCCAGCAAAACTGCCCGAGGCACCGGGGAGCTGTTTTTT. This translates into CASKTARGTGELFF.

With respect to this clonotype: An end of the junction differs from the germline gene, which may be a read error. The chain links TRBV11-2 to TRBJ2-1; 8 bases align to TRBD2. This CDR3 contains 11 residues. The germline V gene encodes CDR1 SGHAT and CDR2 FQNNGV. CDR3 sequence: CASSPGTSIYF. The CDR3 coding sequence is TGTGCCAGCAGCCCCGGGACTAGTATTTACTTC.

This clonotype was recorded at least ten times. The chain is built from TRBV15 and TRBJ2-1, with 13 nucleotides matching TRBD2. The CDR3 is 19 residues long. Germline CDR1 is LNHNV and CDR2 is YYDKDF (reference sequence). V lost 1 base to trimming and J lost 12 bases; unmatched junction nucleotides: 18. Here the CDR3 reads CATSRGPLTSGRAGRVQFF. Written as DNA, the CDR3 is TGTGCCACCAGCAGAGGTCCACTTACTAGCGGGAGGGCCGGTAGGGTGCAGTTCTTC.

This clonotype was detected a few times. J is TRBJ1-5 and V is TRBV19; possible D gene TRBD1, 6 bases. The length of the CDR3 is 15 residues. In germline, CDR1 is LNHDA, CDR2 SQIVND (reference sequence). V shed 3 bases and J shed 1 base, with 10 bases lying between them. The CDR3 loop is CASSIGTKSNQPQHF. The CDR3 DNA follows: TGTGCCAGTAGTATCGGGACAAAAAGCAATCAGCCCCAGCATTTT.

The V gene is TRBV7-9, the J gene TRBJ2-3; either TRBD1 or TRBD2 may fit D (5 bases each). The length of the CDR3 is 18 residues. V was clipped by 2 bases and J by 1 base, with 19 bases between them. CDR1 and CDR2 (germline): SEHNR, FQNEAQ (reference sequence). CDR3 sequence: CASSLSQGGLLRTDTQYF. The CDR3 nucleotides read TGTGCCAGCAGCTTATCTCAGGGCGGGCTCTTGCGCACAGATACGCAGTATTTT.

In its sample, this clonotype was seen a few times. This rearrangement joins TRBV7-8 to TRBJ1-2, with 7 bases fitting TRBD1. V shed 1 base, J shed 6 bases, and the junction held 8 bases outside the gene matches. The CDR3 length is 15 residues. Germline assignment: CDR1 SGHVS and CDR2 FQNEAQ. The CDR3 nucleotides are TGTGCCAGCAGCTTAGAACAGGGGAACCGGCATGGCTACACCTTC. Its translation: CASSLEQGNRHGYTF.

This clonotype was seen at least ten times. The chain has TRBV7-9 and TRBJ2-7; maybe TRBD1 (5 bases). CDR1 is SEHNR, CDR2 FQNEAQ, per germline (reference sequence). Trimming shortened V by 4 bases and J by 2 bases, and 12 bases separated the two germline ends. The CDR3 consists of 14 residues. Written as DNA, the CDR3 is TGTGCCAGCAGCTCCCAGACAGCTCCCTACGAGCAGTACGTC. It is translated as CASSSQTAPYEQYV.

This clonotype appeared many times. The chain links TRBV5-1 to TRBJ2-1, with D perhaps TRBD1 (6 bases). Germline V gene lookup returns CDR1 SGHRS and CDR2 YFSETQ. V was shortened by 4 bases and J by 7 bases, with 15 bases between the two germline ends. This CDR3 is 14 amino acids long. This CDR3 is CASSMTGTQNEQFF. In DNA form, the CDR3 reads TGCGCCAGCAGCATGACCGGGACACAGAATGAGCAGTTCTTC.

The chain combines TRBV18 with TRBJ2-2; D gene ambiguous. The germline V and J ends were trimmed by 3 bases and 0 bases, with 5 bases remaining between them. Germline assignment: CDR1 KGHSH and CDR2 LQKENI. CDR3 length: 14 amino acids. The CDR3 sequence: CASSPFPNTGELFF. The CDR3 DNA sequence: TGTGCCAGCTCACCCTTCCCGAACACCGGGGAGCTGTTTTTT.

The sample holds a few counts of this clonotype. The V and J genes are TRBV11-2 and TRBJ2-5; unclear D gene. The germline gives CDR1 SGHAT, CDR2 FQNNGV. V lost 1 base, J lost 5 bases, and 8 bases lay in between. The CDR3 runs to 13 residues. DNA of the CDR3: TGTGCCAGCAGCTTAGCGGTGGTGGAGACCCAGTACTTC. As protein: CASSLAVVETQYF. Full variable domain (remainder filled in from reference TRBV11-2 and TRBJ2-5): EAGVAQSPRYKIIEKRQSVAFWCNPISGHATLYWYQQILGQGPKLLIQFQNNGVVDDSQLPKDRFSAERLKGVDSTLKIQPAKLEDSAVYLCASSLAVVETQYFGPGTRLLVL.

This clonotype was seen repeatedly, ten times or more. V usage is TRBV10-1 and J usage is TRBJ2-5, with D possibly TRBD2 on 5 matching bases. Trimming took 2 bases from V and 2 from J, leaving 12 bases between them. CDR1 and CDR2 (germline): WNHNN, SYGVQD (reference sequence). This CDR3 spans 15 amino acids. The chain's CDR3 is CASSERGVGQETQYF. The CDR3 DNA is TGCGCCAGCAGTGAGCGGGGAGTCGGGCAAGAGACCCAGTACTTC.

This clonotype came up a few times. The rearrangement uses TRBV7-3 and TRBJ1-2, with D tentatively TRBD1 (5 bases). Germline assignment: CDR1 SGHTA and CDR2 FQGTGA. V was shortened by 11 bases and J by 3 bases, with 16 bases between the two germline ends. CDR3 length equals 13 residues. In nucleotides, the CDR3 is TGTGCCGTACCGAGCAGGGCAGACTATGGCTACACCTTC. This encodes CAVPSRADYGYTF.

On this clonotype itself: This may come from a read error, since a much larger clone is one base off. The chain is built from TRBV12-3 or TRBV12-4 and TRBJ2-1, with a possible D match to TRBD2 (6 bases). V was shortened by 6 bases and J by 6 bases, with 18 bases between the two germline ends. There are 15 residues in the CDR3. CDR3 loop: CASSLPRTTLNEQFF. In DNA form, the CDR3 reads TGTGCCAGCAGCCTTCCCAGGACTACACTCAATGAGCAGTTCTTC.

Note on this clonotype: A single base separates this from a much larger clone, so it may be a read error. The chain links TRBV4-2 to TRBJ2-7; the D gene could be TRBD1 or TRBD2 (5 bases each). CDR3 length equals 14 residues. Germline lookup yields CDR1 LGHNA and CDR2 YNFKEQ. CDR3: CASSQGESSYKQYF. CDR3 in DNA: TGTGCCAGCAGCCAGGGGGAAAGCTCCTACAAGCAGTACTTC.

This clonotype was counted many times. The gene calls are TRBV4-1 and TRBJ1-3; a possible D gene is TRBD1 (5 bases). V gave up 1 base and J gave up 4 bases, with 14 bases separating them. The CDR3 spans 16 residues. The germline CDR1 and CDR2 sequences are MGHRA and YSYEKL. CDR3 nucleotide sequence: TGCGCCAGCAGCCAAGTGCCCCCGGGGGACGGAAACACCATATATTTT. This translates into CASSQVPPGDGNTIYF.

The rearrangement joins TRBV4-1 to TRBJ2-1; 7 nucleotides line up with TRBD1. The CDR3 totals 16 residues. Germline V gene lookup returns CDR1 MGHRA and CDR2 YSYEKL. J gave up 2 bases and V 4 bases, and 8 bases lay outside the gene matches. The CDR3 spells CASSPGGAPTYNEQFF. CDR3 DNA: TGCGCCAGCAGCCCAGGGGGAGCTCCGACCTACAATGAGCAGTTCTTC.

This clonotype has ten or more counts. This chain joins TRBV25-1 and TRBJ2-1; no clear D. V lost 2 bases, J lost 7 bases, and 9 bases lay in between. Germline CDR1 MGHDK, CDR2 SYGVNS. This CDR3 region has 13 residues. The CDR3 sequence: CASSEDWGNEQFF. CDR3 coding DNA: TGTGCCAGCAGTGAAGATTGGGGAAATGAGCAGTTCTTC.

The J gene is TRBJ2-1, the V gene TRBV12-2; the D call TRBD2 from the table was never checked on the DNA. TRBV12-2 is a documented pseudogene. The CDR3 covers 19 residues. The CDR3 sequence is CANRLVGPPSAPSYNEQFF. CDR3 DNA sequence: TGTGCAAATCGCTTAGTGGGGCCTCCTAGCGCTCCATCCTACAATGAGCAGTTCTTC.

This clonotype was seen many times. The chain joins TRBV25-1 to TRBJ1-1, with D maybe TRBD1 (6 bases). The CDR3 sequence is 13 residues long. Germline V gene lookup returns CDR1 MGHDK and CDR2 SYGVNS. With 6 bases removed from V and 2 bases from J, the gap between germline ends came to 10 bases. This chain's CDR3 is CASRVQGNTEAFF. CDR3 sequence (DNA): TGTGCCAGCAGGGTACAGGGAAACACTGAAGCTTTCTTT. Full variable domain (missing parts from reference TRBV25-1 and TRBJ1-1): EADIYQTPRYLVIGTGKKITLECSQTMGHDKMYWYQQDPGMELHLIHYSYGVNSTEKGDLSSESTVSRIRTEHFPLTLESARPSHTSQYLCASRVQGNTEAFFGQGTRLTVV.

In this sample, this clonotype turned up a few times. This rearrangement joins TRBV24-1 to TRBJ1-2; D remains unclear. Germline V gene data show CDR1 as KGHDR and CDR2 as SFDVKD. CDR3 size: 14 residues. With 9 bases removed from V and 3 bases from J, the gap between germline ends came to 16 bases. This CDR3 is CATGPNWTDYGYTF. The CDR3, as DNA: TGTGCCACCGGCCCCAACTGGACGGACTATGGCTACACCTTC.